Listed below are T cell receptor delta chains from one sample, sequenced in a study of gamma-delta T cells after stem cell transplantation. TCRdb redid the clone calls on the RT-PCR reads with CATT. The sample holds around 6,500 delta-chain clones, around a quarter seen once. Specimen: gamma-delta T cells. These receptor sequences come from a human donor. It is not recorded whose cells these are; they may come from a transplant donor. CDR3s include the opening cysteine and the closing phenylalanine or tryptophan. D genes are given only for firm matches. Only some rows state a clone size, as once, few, many or a class for expanded clones.

d_call clone_size j_call v_call cdr3_length cdr3_aa cdr3_nt
- - TRDJ1 TRDV2 15 CACDTVGGDTDKLIF TGTGCCTGTGACACCGTGGGTGGGGACACCGATAAACTCATCTTT
TRDD3 - TRDJ1 TRDV2 13 CACDALLGTKLIF TGTGCCTGTGACGCTTTACTGGGGACCAAACTCATCTTT
TRDD3 medium-sized TRDJ1 TRDV2 19 CACEPITGGYAGGPDKLIF TGTGCCTGTGAGCCTATTACTGGGGGATACGCCGGGGGCCCCGATAAACTCATCTTT
- few TRDJ1 TRDV1 12 CALGDSTTELIF TGTGCTCTTGGGGACTCCACTACTGAACTCATCTTT
TRDD3 - TRDJ3 TRDV2 22 CACDPVGDTPEPPSWGTRQMFF TGTGCCTGTGACCCCGTGGGGGATACGCCGGAACCCCCCTCCTGGGGCACCCGACAGATGTTTTTC
TRDD2 - TRDJ1 TRDV2 17 CACDTLNSYQGTDKLIF TGTGCCTGTGACACCTTAAATTCCTACCAGGGGACCGATAAACTCATCTTT
TRDD3 - TRDJ1 TRDV2 21 CACDTLFQSERTGGHTDKLIF TGTGCCTGCGACACCCTATTCCAGTCCGAGCGTACTGGGGGCCACACCGATAAACTCATCTTT
TRDD3 - TRDJ1 TRDV2 20 CACDTVPLSGGWRGTDKLIF TGTGCCTGTGACACCGTCCCCCTCTCTGGGGGATGGAGGGGCACCGATAAACTCATCTTT
- - TRDJ1 TRDV2 23 CARNAQNSEHHSRGLPYTDKLIF TGTGCCCGTAATGCCCAAAATTCCGAACATCACTCGAGGGGGCTTCCCTACACCGATAAACTCATCTTT
- - TRDJ1 TRDV2 15 CACDLMGQNTDKLIF TGTGCCTGTGACCTAATGGGACAAAACACCGATAAACTCATCTTT
TRDD3 medium-sized TRDJ1 TRDV2 14 CACDPLGGTDKLIF TGTGCCTGTGACCCCCTGGGGGGCACCGATAAACTCATCTTT
TRDD3 medium-sized TRDJ3 TRDV2 18 CACDTAGGSSWDTRQMFF TGTGCCTGTGACACCGCTGGGGGTAGCTCCTGGGACACCCGACAGATGTTTTTC
TRDD3 medium-sized TRDJ1 TRDV2 22 CACDTILARSGDMEPYTDKLIF TGTGCCTGTGACACCATCTTGGCCCGCTCCGGGGATATGGAACCTTACACCGATAAACTCATCTTT
TRDD3 medium-sized TRDJ1 TRDV2 16 CACDALRGWGIRELIF TGTGCCTGTGACGCCCTCCGGGGATGGGGGATACGGGAACTCATCTTT
TRDD3 - TRDJ1 TRDV2 21 CACDTLASTGGYRKYTDKLIF TGTGCCTGTGACACCCTTGCAAGTACTGGGGGATACCGAAAGTACACCGATAAACTCATCTTT
TRDD3 few TRDJ1 TRDV2 14 CACDALGGRDKLIF TGTGCCTGTGACGCCCTTGGGGGAAGGGATAAACTCATCTTT
- - TRDJ1 TRDV2 15 CACVALEPYTDKLIF TGTGCCTGTGTGGCCCTCGAACCCTACACCGATAAACTCATCTTT
- large TRDJ1 TRDV2 18 CACDTVLVPIGGTDKLIF TGTGCCTGTGACACCGTTCTCGTTCCCATCGGAGGTACCGATAAACTCATCTTT
TRDD3 medium-sized TRDJ1 TRDV2 19 CACDPLRLGDLMYTDKLIF TGTGCCTGTGACCCACTACGACTGGGGGACCTTATGTACACCGATAAACTCATCTTT
- - TRDJ1 TRDV2 15 CACDALAPYTDKLIF TGTGCCTGTGACGCTCTTGCCCCGTACACCGATAAACTCATCTTT
- - TRDJ1 TRDV2 22 CACDTVYKGGGQYPAYTDKLIF TGTGCCTGTGACACCGTATATAAAGGTGGGGGGCAATACCCGGCGTACACCGATAAACTCATCTTT
TRDD3 few TRDJ1 TRDV2 20 CACDTLRTGGAGPYTDKLIF TGTGCCTGTGACACCCTTCGTACTGGGGGAGCCGGACCCTACACCGATAAACTCATCTTT
TRDD3 few TRDJ1 TRDV2 16 CACDILGDTSTDKLIF TGTGCCTGTGACATACTGGGGGATACAAGCACCGATAAACTCATCTTT
TRDD3 few TRDJ1 TRDV2 20 CACDTLRAGGYLWDTDKLIF TGTGCCTGTGACACGCTTCGGGCTGGGGGATACCTATGGGACACCGATAAACTCATCTTT
- - TRDJ1 TRDV2 15 CACDTVEREKGKLIF TGTGCCTGTGACACCGTAGAGAGGGAAAAGGGAAAACTCATCTTT
- - TRDJ1 TRDV2 18 CACDTMGSYVLGDHKLIF TGTGCCTGTGACACAATGGGGTCCTACGTGTTGGGTGACCATAAACTCATCTTT
TRDD3 - TRDJ1 TRDV2 15 CACDSLGDTRDKLIF TGTGCCTGTGACAGTTTGGGGGATACCCGCGATAAACTCATCTTT
- medium-sized TRDJ1 TRDV2 15 CACDSLGKARAGLIF TGTGCCTGTGACTCCCTGGGGAAGGCCCGGGCGGGACTCATCTTT
- - TRDJ1 TRDV2 15 CACDTIVPVQGKLIF TGTGCCTGTGACACGATCGTCCCTGTACAGGGTAAACTCATCTTT
- medium-sized TRDJ3 TRDV2 21 CACDTVAGGHVGSWDTRQMFF TGTGCCTGTGACACCGTCGCCGGGGGCCACGTAGGCTCCTGGGACACCCGACAGATGTTTTTC
TRDD3 - TRDJ3 TRDV2 20 CACDTPLGDPSSWDTRQMFF TGTGCCTGTGACACACCTCTGGGGGATCCGAGCTCCTGGGACACCCGACAGATGTTTTTC
TRDD3 - TRDJ1 TRDV1 19 CALGDRRGDRGAYTDKLIF TGTGCTCTTGGGGACCGGAGGGGGGATAGGGGGGCCTACACCGATAAACTCATCTTT
- - TRDJ1 TRDV2 17 CACDTAGDRTRTDKLIF TGTGCCTGTGACACCGCAGGGGACCGCACGAGGACCGATAAACTCATCTTT
- medium-sized TRDJ1 TRDV2 17 CACDTLLKHRGTDKLIF TGTGCCTGTGACACTCTTCTCAAACACAGGGGAACCGATAAACTCATCTTT
TRDD3 - TRDJ1 TRDV2 17 CACDSRLGDTVTDKLIF TGTGCCTGTGACTCCCGGCTGGGGGATACGGTCACCGATAAACTCATCTTT
TRDD3 few TRDJ1 TRDV2 21 CACDTLGLPPKLGDTEDKLIF TGTGCCTGTGACACCCTAGGCCTTCCTCCTAAACTGGGGGATACGGAGGATAAACTCATCTTT
TRDD3 medium-sized TRDJ4 TRDV1 18 CALGDRLPSVLGDTVLIF TGTGCTCTTGGGGACCGACTCCCCTCGGTTCTGGGGGATACAGTTCTGATCTTT
- - TRDJ1 TRDV2 18 CACDTLRQGGSYTDKLIF TGTGCCTGTGACACTCTCCGCCAAGGGGGTTCGTACACCGATAAACTCATCTTT
- - TRDJ1 TRDV2 16 CACDTVTPSPTRQLIF TGTGCCTGTGACACCGTGACTCCTAGCCCTACTAGGCAACTCATCTTT
TRDD3 medium-sized TRDJ3 TRDV2 15 CACDKLGDSTRQMFF TGTGCCTGTGACAAATTGGGGGACTCCACCCGACAGATGTTTTTC
TRDD3 - TRDJ1 TRDV2 16 CACDPLVGGYTDKLIF TGTGCCTGTGACCCCCTCGTTGGGGGATACACCGATAAACTCATCTTT
TRDD3 few TRDJ4 TRDV3 16 CAYKEGFAGGLRALIF TGTGCCTACAAGGAGGGCTTCGCTGGGGGACTCCGAGCCCTGATCTTT
TRDD3 few TRDJ1 TRDV2 18 CACDTGALAGGYPDKLIF TGTGCCTGTGACACCGGAGCCTTAGCTGGGGGATACCCCGATAAACTCATCTTT
- medium-sized TRDJ1 TRDV1 17 CALGERWGGSYTDKLIF TGTGCTCTTGGGGAACGATGGGGGGGTTCATACACCGATAAACTCATCTTT
TRDD3 few TRDJ3 TRDV2 19 CACDVLGDTGSWDTRQMFF TGTGCCTGTGATGTACTGGGGGATACGGGCTCCTGGGACACCCGACAGATGTTTTTC
TRDD3 - TRDJ1 TRDV2 17 CACDPLPGNGDTPKLIF TGTGCCTGTGACCCCCTCCCCGGTAATGGGGATACGCCCAAACTCATCTTT
TRDD3 - TRDJ1 TRDV2 19 CACDHVLGDTRTPKDKLIF TGTGCCTGTGATCACGTACTGGGGGATACCAGGACCCCTAAAGATAAACTCATCTTT
- few TRDJ1 TRDV2 18 CACDTLQTLGIVTGKLIF TGTGCCTGTGACACCTTACAAACCCTGGGGATCGTGACGGGTAAACTCATCTTT
TRDD3 few TRDJ1 TRDV2 23 CACDTVLPTSRTGGYPNTDKLIF TGTGCCTGTGACACCGTTCTTCCTACCTCGCGTACTGGGGGATATCCCAACACCGATAAACTCATCTTT
TRDD3 - TRDJ1 TRDV2 16 CACDVLGDPAHDKLIF TGTGCCTGTGACGTACTGGGGGATCCGGCCCACGATAAACTCATCTTT
- few TRDJ1 TRDV2 14 CACDPLLEADKLIF TGTGCCTGTGATCCCCTACTGGAGGCCGATAAACTCATCTTT
TRDD3 - TRDJ1 TRDV2 17 CACDTVGGYAYTDKLIF TGTGCCTGTGACACCGTGGGGGGATATGCGTACACCGATAAACTCATCTTT
TRDD3 few TRDJ1 TRDV1 20 CALGDSIYWLGESYTDKLIF TGTGCTCTTGGGGATTCTATTTACTGGCTGGGGGAATCGTACACCGATAAACTCATCTTT